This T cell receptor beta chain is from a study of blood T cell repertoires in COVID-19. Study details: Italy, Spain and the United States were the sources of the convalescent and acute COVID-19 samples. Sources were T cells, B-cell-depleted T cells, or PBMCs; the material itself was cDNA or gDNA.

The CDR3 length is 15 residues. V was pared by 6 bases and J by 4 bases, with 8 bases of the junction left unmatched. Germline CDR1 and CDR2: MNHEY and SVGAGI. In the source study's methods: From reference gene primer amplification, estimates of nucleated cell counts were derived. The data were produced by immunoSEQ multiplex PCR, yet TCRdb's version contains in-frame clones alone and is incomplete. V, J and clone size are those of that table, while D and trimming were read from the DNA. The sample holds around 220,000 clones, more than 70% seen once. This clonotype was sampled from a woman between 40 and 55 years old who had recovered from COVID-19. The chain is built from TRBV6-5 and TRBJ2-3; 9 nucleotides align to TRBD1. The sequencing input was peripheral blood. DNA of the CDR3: TGTGCCAGCAGCTCCACAGGGGGCCCTTCAGATACGCAGTATTTT. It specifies CASSSTGGPSDTQYF.